This TCR beta chain is from a study of vaccination and CD4 T cells after COVID-19. About the study: Diagnosis preceded the drawing of post-COVID samples by a median around 100 days (range 35 to 161). In the control cultures, a CEFX pool, an HIV-1 Nef pool, or no peptide was supplied. Regarding the study as a whole: Convalescent patients showed a median around 85% of reactive clones that were seen only post-vaccination.

Germline CDR1 SGHTA, CDR2 FQGTGA. CDR3 size: 13 residues. V shed 5 bases and J shed 6 bases, with 11 bases lying between them. To note about this clonotype: Its antigen is undetermined.

Cultured CD4+ T-cell DNA underwent Oncomine TCR Beta short-read sequencing. TCRdb re-called the PCR reads with MiXCR, one entry per CDR3 protein. The data contain tens of thousands of distinct CDR3 sequences, roughly 31% of them seen just once; the ten biggest clones take up 7.1%. Time point indicated: late sampling 161 to 241 days after vaccination in three convalescent patients. Documented treatment: roughly nine-day PBMC culture with coronavirus spike peptide pools or control peptides (ViraFEST assay). The J gene is TRBJ2-1, the V gene TRBV7-3, with D uncertain. The receptor was isolated from a human donor who had recovered from COVID-19. The starting material was CD4+ T cells from blood, cultured in vitro, obtained about 7 months after SARS-CoV-2 vaccination. The CDR3 protein is CASSRSPGNEQFF. The CDR3 DNA follows: TGTGCCAGCAGCAGGTCCCCGGGCAATGAGCAGTTCTTC.